This T cell receptor beta chain was obtained from a study of T cells in Graves' hyperthyroidism and ophthalmopathy. Amplification of TCR beta CDR3 regions was performed using RNA transcripts as template. Using the HTBI primer set, a first-round RT-PCR was run on the TCR CDR3. TCRdb reanalysed the multiplex PCR reads using MiXCR and keeps one entry per CDR3 protein. Of about 350,000 distinct CDR3 sequences in the sample, approximately 13% were seen once. Overall study findings and caveats: A median about 6 months before onset, the model predicted ophthalmopathy.

CDR1 is GTSNPN, CDR2 SVGIG, per germline (reference sequence). CDR3 length: 11 amino acids. Patients were aged 18 to 65, had disease duration under 2 months, and had newly diagnosed hyperthyroidism. Diagnostic assessment was based on clinical symptoms, serum thyroxine and TRAb, thyroid ultrasound and orbital computed tomography. The table lists this clonotype with a few counts. Its antigen is undetermined. The junction does not match germline at one end; this may be a read error. The clonotype comes from a woman aged 30 to 39 with Graves' hyperthyroidism. The rearrangement joins TRBV30 to TRBJ1-1; the D gene is possibly TRBD1 (6 bases). Input material: blood. Here the CDR3 reads CAWSITGSVLF. CDR3 in DNA: TGTGCCTGGAGTATAACAGGGTCTGTTCTCTTT. Full variable domain (outside the CDR3, taken from reference TRBV30 and TRBJ1-1): SQTIHQWPATLVQPVGSPLSLECTVEGTSNPNLYWYRQAAGRGLQLLFYSVGIGQISSEVPQNLSASRPQDRQFILSSKKLLLSDSGFYLCAWSITGSVLFGQGTRLTVV.